This T cell receptor (beta chain) was sequenced for a study of shared clonotypes between healthy human individuals. Whole-study context: There were three CD4 naive, three CD4 memory, two CD8 naive and one CD8 memory plates per donor.

Only CD45RO-negative cells positively selected for CCR7 counted as naive CD8 cells, so terminally differentiated effector memory CD45RA+ cells were excluded. For every subset, genomic DNA was evenly distributed across several immunoSEQ plates. Using roughly 180 ng DNA, 25,000 to 35,000 T cell genomes, the sorted-subset replicate PCRs were run. The repertoire was sequenced with immunoSEQ multiplex PCR; TCRdb's copy has only in-frame clones and lacks some. The sample includes around 2,100,000 clones, roughly 94% of them seen just once. In its sample, this clone was seen a few times. This sequence originates from a man aged 18 to 29 in good health. The sequenced sample was naive CD8+ T cells sorted from blood.

The CDR3 sequence: CASTPGGNSPYEQYF. The CDR3 bases are TGTGCCAGCACTCCAGGAGGGAACTCACCTTACGAGCAGTACTTC. The rearrangement uses TRBV7-9 and TRBJ2-7; D is perhaps TRBD2 (6 bases). The CDR3 loop spans 15 amino acids. Per germline, CDR1 SEHNR and CDR2 FQNEAQ (reference sequence). V was clipped by 7 bases and J by 4 bases, with 20 bases between them.